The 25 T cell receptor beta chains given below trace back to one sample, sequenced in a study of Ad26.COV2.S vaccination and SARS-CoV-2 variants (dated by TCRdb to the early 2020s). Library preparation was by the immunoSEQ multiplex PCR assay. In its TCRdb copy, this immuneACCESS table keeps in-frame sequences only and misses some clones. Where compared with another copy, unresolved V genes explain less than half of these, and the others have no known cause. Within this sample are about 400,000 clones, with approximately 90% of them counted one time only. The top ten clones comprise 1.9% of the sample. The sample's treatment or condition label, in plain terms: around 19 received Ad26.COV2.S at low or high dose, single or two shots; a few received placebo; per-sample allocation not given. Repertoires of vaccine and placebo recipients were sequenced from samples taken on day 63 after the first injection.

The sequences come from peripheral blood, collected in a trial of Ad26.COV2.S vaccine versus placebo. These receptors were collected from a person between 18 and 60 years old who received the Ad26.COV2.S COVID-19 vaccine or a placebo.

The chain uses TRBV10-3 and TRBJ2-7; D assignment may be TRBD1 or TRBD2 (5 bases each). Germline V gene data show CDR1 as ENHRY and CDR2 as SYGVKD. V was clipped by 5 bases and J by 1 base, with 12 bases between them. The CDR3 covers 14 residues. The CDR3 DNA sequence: TGTGCCATCAGTCGGGACGGACGTTCCTACGAGCAGTACTTC. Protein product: CAISRDGRSYEQYF.

CDR3 region: CASSEVAGRRTDTQYF. The CDR3 DNA reads as TGCGCCAGCAGTGAGGTGGCGGGAAGACGTACAGATACGCAGTATTTT. This sequence joins TRBV10-1 and TRBJ2-3; possibly TRBD2 for D (6 bases). V lost 2 bases to trimming and J lost 3 bases, with 15 bases between them. Germline CDR1 WNHNN, CDR2 SYGVQD (reference sequence). This CDR3 contains 16 residues.

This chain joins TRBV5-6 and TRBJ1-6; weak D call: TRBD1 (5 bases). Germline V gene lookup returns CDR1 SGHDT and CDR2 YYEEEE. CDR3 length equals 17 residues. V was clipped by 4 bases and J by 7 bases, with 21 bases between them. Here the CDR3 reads CASSPIRGGSTNSPLHF. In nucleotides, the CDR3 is TGTGCCAGCAGCCCCATCCGGGGGGGGTCGACGAATTCACCCCTCCACTTT.

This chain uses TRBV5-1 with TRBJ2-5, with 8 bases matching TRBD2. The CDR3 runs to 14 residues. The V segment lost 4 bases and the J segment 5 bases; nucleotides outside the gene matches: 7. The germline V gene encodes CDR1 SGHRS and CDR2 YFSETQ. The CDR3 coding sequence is TGCGCCAGCAGCCGAGGTAGCGGGAAGGAGACCCAGTACTTC. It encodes CASSRGSGKETQYF.

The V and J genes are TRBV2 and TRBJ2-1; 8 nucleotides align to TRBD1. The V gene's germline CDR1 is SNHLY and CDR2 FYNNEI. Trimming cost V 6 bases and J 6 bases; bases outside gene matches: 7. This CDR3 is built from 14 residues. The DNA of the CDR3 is TGTGCCAGCAGCACAGGGGGTGGGGTCAATGAGCAGTTCTTC. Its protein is CASSTGGGVNEQFF.

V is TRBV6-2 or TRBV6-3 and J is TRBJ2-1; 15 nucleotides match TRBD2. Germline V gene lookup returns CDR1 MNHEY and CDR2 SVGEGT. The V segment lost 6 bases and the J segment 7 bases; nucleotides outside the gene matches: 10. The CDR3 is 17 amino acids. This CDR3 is CASSSGTSGRPGNEQFF. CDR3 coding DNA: TGTGCCAGCAGCTCCGGGACTAGCGGGAGGCCTGGGAATGAGCAGTTCTTC.

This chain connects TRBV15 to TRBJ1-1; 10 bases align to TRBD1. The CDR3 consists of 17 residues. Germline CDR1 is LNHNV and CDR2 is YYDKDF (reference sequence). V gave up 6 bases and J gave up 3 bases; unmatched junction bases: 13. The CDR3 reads CATRPGQGMRVDTEAFF. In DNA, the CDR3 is TGTGCCACCAGACCGGGACAGGGGATGCGAGTTGACACTGAAGCTTTCTTT.

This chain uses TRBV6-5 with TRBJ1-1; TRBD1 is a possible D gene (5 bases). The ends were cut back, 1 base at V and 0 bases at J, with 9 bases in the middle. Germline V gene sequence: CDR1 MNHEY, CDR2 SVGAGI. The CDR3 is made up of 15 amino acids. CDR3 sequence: CASSYFGGLNTEAFF. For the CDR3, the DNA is TGTGCCAGCAGTTACTTCGGGGGACTGAACACTGAAGCTTTCTTT.

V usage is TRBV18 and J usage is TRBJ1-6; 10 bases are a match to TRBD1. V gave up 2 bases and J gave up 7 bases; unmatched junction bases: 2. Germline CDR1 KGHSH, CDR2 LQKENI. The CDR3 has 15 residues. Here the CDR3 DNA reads TGTGCCAGCTCACCAGGGACAGGGGTAAATTCACCCCTCCACTTT. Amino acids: CASSPGTGVNSPLHF.

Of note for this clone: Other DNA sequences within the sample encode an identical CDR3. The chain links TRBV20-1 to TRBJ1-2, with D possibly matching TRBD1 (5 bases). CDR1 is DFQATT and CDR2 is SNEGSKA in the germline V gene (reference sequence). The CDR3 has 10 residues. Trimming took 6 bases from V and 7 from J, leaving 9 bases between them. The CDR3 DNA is TGCAGTGCCGCAAGGGGTGGCTACACCTTC. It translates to CSAARGGYTF.

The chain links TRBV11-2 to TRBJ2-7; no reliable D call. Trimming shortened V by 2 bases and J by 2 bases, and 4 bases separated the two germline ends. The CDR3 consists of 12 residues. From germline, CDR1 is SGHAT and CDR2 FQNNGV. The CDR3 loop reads CASSLIPYEQYF. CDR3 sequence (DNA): TGTGCCAGCAGCTTAATCCCCTACGAGCAGTACTTC. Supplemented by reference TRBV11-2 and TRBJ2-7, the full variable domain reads EAGVAQSPRYKIIEKRQSVAFWCNPISGHATLYWYQQILGQGPKLLIQFQNNGVVDDSQLPKDRFSAERLKGVDSTLKIQPAKLEDSAVYLCASSLIPYEQYFGPGTRLTVT.

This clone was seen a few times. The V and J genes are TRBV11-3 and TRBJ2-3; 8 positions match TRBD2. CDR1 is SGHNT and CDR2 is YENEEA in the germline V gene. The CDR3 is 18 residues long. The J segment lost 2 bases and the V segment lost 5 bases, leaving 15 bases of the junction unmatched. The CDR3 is CASSIGTLGTSHTDTQYF. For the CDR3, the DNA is TGTGCCAGCAGCATCGGTACCCTGGGGACTAGTCACACAGATACGCAGTATTTT.

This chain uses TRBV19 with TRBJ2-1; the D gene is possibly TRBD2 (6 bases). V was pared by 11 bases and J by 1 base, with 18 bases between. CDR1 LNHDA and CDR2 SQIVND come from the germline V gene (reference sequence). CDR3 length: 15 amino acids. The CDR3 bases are TGTGCCGGAGCGGAGAATAGCGGTTCCTACAATGAGCAGTTCTTC. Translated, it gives CAGAENSGSYNEQFF. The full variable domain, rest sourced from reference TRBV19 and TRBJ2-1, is DGGITQSPKYLFRKEGQNVTLSCEQNLNHDAMYWYRQDPGQGLRLIYYSQIVNDFQKGDIAEGYSVSREKKESFPLTVTSAQKNPTAFYLCAGAENSGSYNEQFFGPGTRLTVL.

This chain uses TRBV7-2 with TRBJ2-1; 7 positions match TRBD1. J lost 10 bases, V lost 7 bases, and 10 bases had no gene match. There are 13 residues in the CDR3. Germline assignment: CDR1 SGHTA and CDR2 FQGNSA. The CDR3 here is CASTKGGVSEQFF. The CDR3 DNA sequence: TGTGCCAGCACTAAAGGGGGCGTTTCCGAGCAGTTCTTC.

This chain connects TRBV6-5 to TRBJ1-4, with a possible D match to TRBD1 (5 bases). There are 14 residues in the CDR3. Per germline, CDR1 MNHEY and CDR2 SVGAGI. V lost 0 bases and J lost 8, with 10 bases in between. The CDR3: CASSYSYRREKLFF. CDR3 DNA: TGTGCCAGCAGTTACTCGTACAGGCGAGAAAAACTGTTTTTT.

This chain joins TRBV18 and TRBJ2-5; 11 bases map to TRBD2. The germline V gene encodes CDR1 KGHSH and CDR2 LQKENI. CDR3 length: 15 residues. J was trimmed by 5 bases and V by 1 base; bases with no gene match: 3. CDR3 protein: CASSPLAGGQETQYF. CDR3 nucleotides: TGTGCCAGCTCACCACTAGCGGGAGGGCAGGAGACCCAGTACTTC.

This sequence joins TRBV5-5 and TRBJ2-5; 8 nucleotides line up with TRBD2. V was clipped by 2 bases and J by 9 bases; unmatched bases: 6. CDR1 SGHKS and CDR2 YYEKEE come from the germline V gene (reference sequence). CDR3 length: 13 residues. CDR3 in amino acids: CASSFDSGTAQYF. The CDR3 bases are TGTGCCAGCAGCTTCGATAGCGGGACGGCCCAGTACTTC.

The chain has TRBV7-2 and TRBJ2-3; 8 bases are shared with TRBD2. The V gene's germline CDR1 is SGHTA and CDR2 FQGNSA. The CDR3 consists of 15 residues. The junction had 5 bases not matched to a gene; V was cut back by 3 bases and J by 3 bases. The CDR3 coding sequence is TGTGCCAGCAGCTTTAGCGGGACTTTTACAGATACGCAGTATTTT. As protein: CASSFSGTFTDTQYF. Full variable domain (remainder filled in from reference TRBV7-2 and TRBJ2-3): GAGVSQSPSNKVTEKGKDVELRCDPISGHTALYWYRQSLGQGLEFLIYFQGNSAPDKSGLPSDRFSAERTGGSVSTLTIQRTQQEDSAVYLCASSFSGTFTDTQYFGPGTRLTVL.

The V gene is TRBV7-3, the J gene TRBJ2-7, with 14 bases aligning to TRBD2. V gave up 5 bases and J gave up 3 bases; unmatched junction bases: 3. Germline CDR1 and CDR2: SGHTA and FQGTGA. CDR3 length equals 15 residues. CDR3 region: CASSRLAGGIYEQYF. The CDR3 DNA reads TGTGCCAGCAGCAGACTAGCGGGAGGGATCTACGAGCAGTACTTC.

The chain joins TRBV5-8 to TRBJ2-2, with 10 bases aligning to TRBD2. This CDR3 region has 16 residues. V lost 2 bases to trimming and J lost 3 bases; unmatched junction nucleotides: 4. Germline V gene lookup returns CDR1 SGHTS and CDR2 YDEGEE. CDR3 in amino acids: CASSLGLAGDTGELFF. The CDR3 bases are TGTGCCAGCAGCTTAGGCCTAGCGGGGGACACCGGGGAGCTGTTTTTT.

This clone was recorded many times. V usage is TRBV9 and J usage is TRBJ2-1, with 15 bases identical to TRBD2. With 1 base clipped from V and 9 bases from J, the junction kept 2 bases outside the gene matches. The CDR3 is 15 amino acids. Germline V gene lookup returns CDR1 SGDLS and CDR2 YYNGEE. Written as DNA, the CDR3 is TGTGCCAGCAGCGTACGGACTAGCGGGAGGGGTGAGCAGTTCTTC. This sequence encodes CASSVRTSGRGEQFF.

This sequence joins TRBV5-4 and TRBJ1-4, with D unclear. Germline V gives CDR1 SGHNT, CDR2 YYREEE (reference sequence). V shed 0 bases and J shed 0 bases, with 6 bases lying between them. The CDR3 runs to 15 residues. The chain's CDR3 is CASSLERATNEKLFF. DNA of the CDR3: TGTGCCAGCAGCTTGGAAAGGGCAACTAATGAAAAACTGTTTTTT. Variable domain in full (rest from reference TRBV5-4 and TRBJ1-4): ETGVTQSPTHLIKTRGQQVTLRCSSQSGHNTVSWYQQALGQGPQFIFQYYREEENGRGNFPPRFSGLQFPNYSSELNVNALELDDSALYLCASSLERATNEKLFFGSGTQLSVL.

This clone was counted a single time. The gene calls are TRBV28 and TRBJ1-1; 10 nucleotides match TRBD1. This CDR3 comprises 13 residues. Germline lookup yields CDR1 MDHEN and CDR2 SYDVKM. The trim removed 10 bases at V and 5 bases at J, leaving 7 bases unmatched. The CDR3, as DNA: TGTGCCAACGCTAGGACAGGGGGGACTGAAGCTTTCTTT. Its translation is CANARTGGTEAFF.

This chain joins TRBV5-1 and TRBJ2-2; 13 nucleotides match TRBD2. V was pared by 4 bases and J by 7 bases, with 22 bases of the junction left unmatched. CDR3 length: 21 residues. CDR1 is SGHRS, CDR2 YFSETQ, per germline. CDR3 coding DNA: TGCGCCAGCAGCCCAGCACCGGGACTAGCGGGATTCGGAGAACACCACGGGGAGCTGTTTTTT. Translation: CASSPAPGLAGFGEHHGELFF.

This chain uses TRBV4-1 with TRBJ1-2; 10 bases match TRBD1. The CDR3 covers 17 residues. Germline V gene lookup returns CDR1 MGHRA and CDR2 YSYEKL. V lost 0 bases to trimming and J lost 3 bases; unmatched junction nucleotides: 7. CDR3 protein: CASSQEGAGTGDYGYTF. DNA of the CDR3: TGCGCCAGCAGCCAAGAAGGAGCCGGGACAGGGGACTATGGCTACACCTTC.